The 27 T cell receptor beta chains reported below all come from one sample, sequenced in a study of blood T cell repertoires in COVID-19. Using immunoSEQ multiplex PCR, the repertoire was profiled, and TCRdb retains in-frame clones only, with some absent. The data contain approximately 100,000 clones, 70% to 90% of them seen just once; the ten biggest clones take up roughly 4.2%. The specimen was peripheral blood. The receptors shown here come from a human donor with COVID-19, enrolled during active disease. The donor label of this sample is uncertain.

The rearrangement uses TRBV5-4 and TRBJ2-7, with D tentatively TRBD1 (5 bases). V lost 0 bases, J lost 3 bases, and 16 bases lay in between. The germline V gene encodes CDR1 SGHNT and CDR2 YYREEE (reference sequence). The CDR3 sequence is 16 residues long. This CDR3 is CASSLEGLEIGYEQYF. Here the CDR3 DNA reads TGTGCCAGCAGCTTGGAGGGGTTAGAGATCGGCTACGAGCAGTACTTC.

V and J are TRBV28 and TRBJ2-1; D possibly corresponds to TRBD2 (6 bases). V was shortened by 2 bases and J by 9 bases, with 17 bases between the two germline ends. The CDR3 runs 15 residues. From germline, CDR1 is MDHEN and CDR2 SYDVKM. CDR3 residues: CASSLGGAIAGEQFF. CDR3 sequence (DNA): TGTGCCAGCAGTTTAGGAGGGGCCATCGCCGGTGAGCAGTTCTTC.

The V gene is TRBV10-3, the J gene TRBJ2-7; the match to TRBD1 covers 7 bases. The CDR3 loop spans 13 amino acids. J gave up 2 bases and V 11 bases, and 9 bases lay outside the gene matches. Germline CDR1 is ENHRY and CDR2 is SYGVKD. In nucleotides, the CDR3 is TGTGCCGCAGGCCCGGGACAGACCTACGAGCAGTACTTC. It is translated as CAAGPGQTYEQYF.

This sequence joins TRBV6-1 and TRBJ2-7, with TRBD1 matching over 8 bases. The CDR3 extends over 14 amino acids. Germline V lookup: CDR1 MNHNS, CDR2 SASEGT. V gave up 1 base and J gave up 7 bases; unmatched junction bases: 6. CDR3 amino acids: CASSEVQGAGEQYF. CDR3 sequence (DNA): TGTGCCAGCAGTGAAGTGCAGGGGGCGGGAGAGCAGTACTTC.

The chain has TRBV18 and TRBJ2-2; 8 bases align to TRBD1. The CDR3 runs 16 residues. CDR1 is KGHSH, CDR2 LQKENI, per germline. V lost 4 bases and J lost 5; bases outside the gene matches: 9. CDR3 loop: CASSRQTGAETGELFF. CDR3 nucleotides: TGTGCCAGCTCACGGCAGACAGGGGCGGAAACCGGGGAGCTGTTTTTT.

This rearrangement joins TRBV6-2 or TRBV6-3 to TRBJ2-5; TRBD1 agrees at 7 bases. The germline V gene has CDR1 MNHEY and CDR2 SVGEGT. This CDR3 is built from 12 residues. V shed 5 bases, J shed 10 bases, and the junction held 7 bases outside the gene matches. The CDR3: CASSRPQGNQYF. CDR3 DNA: TGTGCCAGCAGTCGCCCACAGGGGAACCAGTACTTC.

This chain connects TRBV15 to TRBJ2-1; 8 bases match TRBD1. The CDR3 consists of 14 residues. V dropped 1 base and J dropped 7; count of bases not matched to a gene: 3. Germline V gene data show CDR1 as LNHNV and CDR2 as YYDKDF (reference sequence). DNA for the CDR3: TGTGCCACCAGCAGAGCGGACAGGGAGAATGAGCAGTTCTTC. Protein sequence: CATSRADRENEQFF.

This chain uses TRBV7-7 with TRBJ2-5; 13 bases agree with TRBD2. J lost 5 bases, V lost 5 bases, and 8 bases had no gene match. The CDR3 sequence is 16 residues long. Germline CDR1 and CDR2: SSHAT and FNYEAQ (reference sequence). The CDR3 loop reads CASSPGLAGAWETQYF. The CDR3 DNA reads as TGTGCCAGCAGCCCCGGACTAGCGGGGGCCTGGGAGACCCAGTACTTC.

The V call is TRBV11-2, the J call TRBJ1-2; 8 bases are a match to TRBD1. V shed 5 bases, J shed 14 bases, and the junction held 10 bases outside the gene matches. Germline loops: CDR1 SGHAT, CDR2 FQNNGV. CDR3 size: 12 residues. CDR3 coding DNA: TGTGCCAGCAGCCCCCAGGACAGGGACGCGACCTTC. Amino acid sequence: CASSPQDRDATF. Full variable domain (outside the CDR3, taken from reference TRBV11-2 and TRBJ1-2): EAGVAQSPRYKIIEKRQSVAFWCNPISGHATLYWYQQILGQGPKLLIQFQNNGVVDDSQLPKDRFSAERLKGVDSTLKIQPAKLEDSAVYLCASSPQDRDATFGSGTRLTVV.

This chain links TRBV19 with TRBJ1-1; D call uncertain. The CDR3 spans 15 residues. Germline loops: CDR1 LNHDA, CDR2 SQIVND (reference sequence). V shed 4 bases and J shed 1 base, with 13 bases lying between them. The CDR3 spells CASSSTRAGNTEAFF. The CDR3 nucleotides are TGTGCCAGTAGTAGCACCCGGGCGGGGAACACTGAAGCTTTCTTT.

V is TRBV6-5 and J is TRBJ2-7; TRBD1 matches 8 bases. V dropped 4 bases and J dropped 0; count of bases not matched to a gene: 8. Germline V gives CDR1 MNHEY, CDR2 SVGAGI. The CDR3 length is 16 residues. The CDR3 sequence is CASSSRTGKSSYEQYF. The CDR3, as DNA: TGTGCCAGCAGTTCCCGGACAGGGAAGAGCTCCTACGAGCAGTACTTC.

This chain links TRBV10-3 with TRBJ1-6; no reliable D call. The CDR3 has 13 residues. Germline V gene sequence: CDR1 ENHRY, CDR2 SYGVKD. The germline V and J ends were trimmed by 8 bases and 4 bases, with 9 bases remaining between them. The CDR3 DNA follows: TGTGCCATCCAGTTCAATTATAATTCACCCCTCCACTTT. Protein: CAIQFNYNSPLHF.

This rearrangement joins TRBV2 to TRBJ1-5; D may be TRBD1 (5 bases). The length of the CDR3 is 14 residues. Germline CDR1 and CDR2: SNHLY and FYNNEI. The V end lost 2 bases, the J end lost 6 bases, and 11 bases lay between the germline ends. The CDR3 DNA reads as TGTGCCAGCAGTGAATTGGGTCAGGGTCAGCCCCAGCATTTT. Its translation is CASSELGQGQPQHF.

This clone occurred a few times. The V gene is TRBV3-1 (or the pseudogene TRBV3-2), the J gene TRBJ1-1; the D is unclear. This CDR3 is 16 amino acids long. V lost 1 base and J lost 1, with 13 bases in between. The germline V gene encodes CDR1 LGHDT and CDR2 YNNKEL (reference sequence). The CDR3 nucleotides are TGTGCCAGCAGCCAAGGACAAATAATTCGGAACACTGAAGCTTTCTTT. Translation gives CASSQGQIIRNTEAFF.

The genes are TRBV3-1 (or the pseudogene TRBV3-2) and TRBJ2-4; 10 nucleotides agree with TRBD1. The germline V gene encodes CDR1 LGHDT and CDR2 YNNKEL (reference sequence). This CDR3 comprises 14 residues. J was trimmed by 9 bases and V by 4 bases; bases with no gene match: 6. DNA of the CDR3: TGTGCCAGCAGCCGGGACGGGACAGGGGCCATTCAGTACTTC. It yields the protein CASSRDGTGAIQYF.

The V gene is TRBV18, the J gene TRBJ2-3, with D perhaps TRBD2 (5 bases). Germline V lookup: CDR1 KGHSH, CDR2 LQKENI. There are 14 residues in the CDR3. V lost 2 bases to trimming and J lost 4 bases, with 10 bases between them. CDR3 sequence: CASSPMGSSDTQYF. The CDR3 DNA reads as TGTGCCAGCTCACCAATGGGGAGCTCAGATACGCAGTATTTT.

The count of this clone is one. CDR3 DNA: TGCGCCAGCAGCCAGGGGAGCGGTAGCAATCAGCCCCAGCATTTT. As protein: CASSQGSGSNQPQHF. The chain couples TRBV4-1 to TRBJ1-5, with unresolved D. CDR1 is MGHRA and CDR2 is YSYEKL in the germline V gene. V dropped 3 bases and J dropped 0 bases, with 9 bases sitting between them. The CDR3 loop spans 15 amino acids.

The chain uses TRBV19 and TRBJ2-7, with 7 positions matching TRBD2. Trimming took 5 bases from V and 0 from J; bases not matched to a gene: 16. CDR3 length: 18 amino acids. In germline, CDR1 is LNHDA, CDR2 SQIVND (reference sequence). The CDR3: CASSPRGDRGLSSYEQYF. The CDR3 DNA is TGTGCCAGTAGTCCTCGGGGGGATCGGGGCTTAAGCTCCTACGAGCAGTACTTC.

J is TRBJ2-7 and V is TRBV3-1 (or the pseudogene TRBV3-2); weak D call: TRBD1 (6 bases). The length of the CDR3 is 14 residues. The germline V and J ends were trimmed by 5 bases and 1 base, with 12 bases remaining between them. Looked up from germline, CDR1 is LGHDT and CDR2 is YNNKEL (reference sequence). The CDR3 here is CASSSPGHSYEQYF. CDR3 nucleotides: TGTGCCAGCAGCTCGCCGGGACATTCCTACGAGCAGTACTTC.

J is TRBJ1-2 and V is TRBV6-5; weak D call: TRBD1 (5 bases). Trimming cost V 10 bases and J 7 bases, with 25 bases left between them. The CDR3 length is 15 residues. Germline lookup yields CDR1 MNHEY and CDR2 SVGAGI. The CDR3 DNA is TGTGCCAAAACCCATCCGGGACTAGGGCGTTGTGGCTACACCTTC. Encoded protein: CAKTHPGLGRCGYTF.

V usage is TRBV5-1 and J usage is TRBJ2-2; D unclear. The CDR3 has 14 amino acids. Germline V gene lookup returns CDR1 SGHRS and CDR2 YFSETQ. V shed 4 bases and J shed 0 bases, with 7 bases lying between them. The CDR3 loop is CASSLLSNTGELFF. CDR3 nucleotide sequence: TGCGCCAGCAGCCTCCTTTCGAACACCGGGGAGCTGTTTTTT.

This chain links TRBV4-2 with TRBJ2-3; 7 bases are shared with TRBD2. J gave up 3 bases and V 1 base, and 13 bases lay outside the gene matches. The CDR3 totals 18 residues. Per germline, CDR1 LGHNA and CDR2 YNFKEQ. The CDR3: CASSQGLADPFGTDTQYF. CDR3 nucleotide sequence: TGTGCCAGCAGCCAAGGGCTAGCGGACCCCTTTGGAACAGATACGCAGTATTTT.

This clone appeared once. For the CDR3, the DNA is TGTGCCAGTGACAGGGAATACGAGCAGTACTTC. Amino acids: CASDREYEQYF. The genes are TRBV2 and TRBJ2-7, with 7 bases aligning to TRBD1. This CDR3 comprises 11 residues. Germline assignment: CDR1 SNHLY and CDR2 FYNNEI. The J segment lost 4 bases and the V segment lost 9 bases, leaving 3 bases of the junction unmatched.

The chain has TRBV7-9 and TRBJ2-3; D gene unclear. The CDR3 has 13 residues. Germline CDR1 and CDR2: SEHNR and FQNEAQ (reference sequence). Trimming took 3 bases from V and 3 from J, leaving 7 bases between them. The CDR3: CASSFRVTDTQYF. CDR3 in DNA: TGTGCCAGCAGCTTTCGAGTGACAGATACGCAGTATTTT. The complete variable domain, with remaining parts taken from reference TRBV7-9 and TRBJ2-3, reads DTGVSQNPRHKITKRGQNVTFRCDPISEHNRLYWYRQTLGQGPEFLTYFQNEAQLEKSRLLSDRFSAERPKGSFSTLEIQRTEQGDSAMYLCASSFRVTDTQYFGPGTRLTVL.

This chain links TRBV29-1 with TRBJ2-7, with D possibly TRBD1 on 6 matching bases. The length of the CDR3 is 11 residues. The V end lost 7 bases, the J end lost 5 bases, and 12 bases lay between the germline ends. Germline V gene lookup returns CDR1 SQVTM and CDR2 ANQGSEA. In nucleotides, the CDR3 is TGCAGCGCGGAGACAGGCCACGAGCAGTACTTC. It is translated as CSAETGHEQYF.

The chain employs TRBV6-5 and TRBJ1-1; D is ambiguous. The germline V and J ends were trimmed by 5 bases and 0 bases, with 13 bases remaining between them. From germline, CDR1 is MNHEY and CDR2 SVGAGI. CDR3 length: 15 residues. In DNA, the CDR3 is TGTGCCAGCAGTCTCGAGGGTGGGGTGAACACTGAAGCTTTCTTT. It yields the protein CASSLEGGVNTEAFF.

The V call is TRBV10-3, the J call TRBJ1-2; TRBD1 agrees at 8 bases. CDR3 size: 12 residues. J gave up 8 bases and V 6 bases, and 5 bases lay outside the gene matches. Germline CDR1 reads ENHRY; CDR2 reads SYGVKD. The CDR3 DNA reads as TGTGCCATCAGCCAGGGGGCAGAGGGCTACACCTTC. It is translated as CAISQGAEGYTF.